The text below deals with one T cell receptor beta chain. Its antigen remains unknown. The data are from a study of OX40 agonist ivuxolimab in advanced cancers. Some clones are missing from TCRdb's copy, which holds only in-frame ones; the method was immunoSEQ multiplex PCR. This table holds roughly 30,000 clones, almost 85% found once. Germline loops: CDR1 SGDLS, CDR2 YYNGEE. V dropped 3 bases and J dropped 0; count of bases not matched to a gene: 1. CDR3 length equals 15 residues. Whole-study findings and limits: CD8+ T cells showed, on average, more clonal expansion than CD4+ cells. Patients with a partial response at 0.1-3.0 mg/kg had among the lowest clonal expansion.

The sequenced sample was CD4+ or CD8+ T cells sorted from blood, obtained in a trial of the OX40 agonist ivuxolimab. The sequence came from an adult with an advanced solid tumor such as melanoma, head and neck, liver or kidney cancer. The chain employs TRBV9 and TRBJ1-5; 9 positions agree with TRBD1. The CDR3 nucleotides read TGTGCCAGCAGCGGGACAGGGGATAGCAATCAGCCCCAGCATTTT. Protein sequence: CASSGTGDSNQPQHF.